The 26 T cell receptor beta chains below were found in one sample sequenced in a study of T-cell reconstitution after alpha-beta-depleted transplantation in children. Unique molecular identifiers were incorporated during preparation of the TCRbeta library. TCRdb re-derived calls from the PCR reads in MiXCR, one entry per CDR3 protein. Of fewer than 550,000 distinct CDR3 sequences in the sample, about an eighth were seen once. The source material was PBMCs, mostly from graft donor cells, sampled 180 days after TCRalphabeta/CD19-depleted stem cell transplant. The origin of the receptors is a female patient aged 2-9 years who had a stem cell transplant for aplastic anemia, so the T cells may come from the graft donor.

This clonotype has only a few counts. The chain joins TRBV3-1 to TRBJ2-3, with 15 bases that match TRBD2. Unmatched junction bases numbered 7, after V lost 3 bases and J lost 3 bases. This CDR3 has 18 amino acids. Germline V lookup: CDR1 LGHDT, CDR2 YNNKEL (reference sequence). CDR3 protein: CASSQGLAGGVRTDTQYF. The CDR3 bases are TGTGCCAGCAGCCAGGGACTAGCGGGAGGAGTGAGAACAGATACGCAGTATTTT.

This clonotype came up a few times. The chain carries TRBV20-1 and TRBJ2-3; 15 bases match TRBD2. Unmatched junction bases numbered 2, after V lost 5 bases and J lost 5 bases. CDR3 length equals 14 residues. Germline loops: CDR1 DFQATT, CDR2 SNEGSKA (reference sequence). CDR3 coding DNA: TGCAGTGCTGGGACTAGCGGGGGGCTAGATACGCAGTATTTT. Its translation is CSAGTSGGLDTQYF.

As regards this clonotype: An end of the junction differs from the germline gene, which may be a read error. The chain recombines TRBV20-1 with TRBJ2-1, with D hard to call. This CDR3 is 16 amino acids long. Germline V gene lookup returns CDR1 DFQATT and CDR2 SNEGSKA (reference sequence). CDR3 sequence (DNA): TGCTGTGCTAGAGATCGGGTCTCCCTCTCCTACAATGAGCAGTTCTTC. Its translation is CCARDRVSLSYNEQFF.

This clonotype was found a few times. V and J are TRBV15 and TRBJ1-2; D is unclear. CDR1 is LNHNV, CDR2 YYDKDF, per germline (reference sequence). V shed 5 bases and J shed 3 bases, with 16 bases lying between them. The CDR3 contains 15 residues. The CDR3 nucleotides read TGTGCCACCAGCGGGCTCCTCTTTCGGGACTATGGCTACACCTTC. Translating it yields CATSGLLFRDYGYTF.

This clonotype was detected only a few times. This chain joins TRBV6-5 and TRBJ2-1, with 11 bases lining up with TRBD2. V trimming: 1 base; J trimming: 10 bases; junction bases outside the gene matches: 12. CDR3 length equals 17 residues. From germline, CDR1 is MNHEY and CDR2 SVGAGI. The CDR3 DNA sequence: TGTGCCAGCAGTTACTGGAGGGGCCTAGCGGGAGGCAGCGAGCAGTTCTTC. Encoded protein: CASSYWRGLAGGSEQFF.

The chain joins TRBV5-5 to TRBJ2-7, with TRBD2 as a possible D gene (6 bases). With 2 bases removed from V and 4 bases from J, the gap between germline ends came to 10 bases. The CDR3 sequence is 13 residues long. Per the germline V gene, CDR1 is SGHKS and CDR2 is YYEKEE (reference sequence). The CDR3 DNA reads TGTGCCAGCAGCTTCAGGGACTCGTACGAGCAGTACTTC. This translates into CASSFRDSYEQYF.

This clonotype was seen a handful of times. The V call is TRBV11-2, the J call TRBJ2-1; the D gene is possibly TRBD2 (6 bases). V was clipped by 0 bases and J by 1 base, with 13 bases between them. This CDR3 is built from 17 residues. The germline V gene encodes CDR1 SGHAT and CDR2 FQNNGV. CDR3 loop: CASSLEGRGASYNEQFF. Here the CDR3 DNA reads TGTGCCAGCAGCTTAGAGGGACGCGGGGCGTCCTACAATGAGCAGTTCTTC.

V is TRBV4-3 and J is TRBJ2-4; D gene unclear. V dropped 4 bases and J dropped 1 base, with 17 bases sitting between them. Germline-derived CDR1 and CDR2 are LGHNA and YSLEER. The CDR3 is made up of 17 amino acids. This chain's CDR3 is CASSRDPVSRAKNIQYF. The CDR3 region has the DNA TGCGCCAGCAGCCGAGACCCGGTATCGAGGGCCAAAAACATTCAGTACTTC.

The V and J genes are TRBV6-2 or TRBV6-3 and TRBJ2-1; weak D call: TRBD2 (5 bases). Trimming stripped 2 bases from V and 1 base from J, with 6 bases between. CDR1 and CDR2 from the germline V gene are MNHEY and SVGEGT. This CDR3 has 14 residues. The CDR3 is CASSYLASYNEQFF. In DNA, the CDR3 is TGTGCCAGCAGTTACCTAGCTTCCTACAATGAGCAGTTCTTC.

This chain connects TRBV19 to TRBJ1-4; 7 bases line up with TRBD1. Germline V gene lookup returns CDR1 LNHDA and CDR2 SQIVND (reference sequence). V was clipped by 5 bases and J by 10 bases; unmatched bases: 13. This CDR3 is 15 amino acids long. As DNA, the CDR3 is TGTGCCAGTAGTTCCCTAACAGGGGAAGTGCGAAAACTGTTTTTT. It is translated as CASSSLTGEVRKLFF. Using reference TRBV19 and TRBJ1-4 for the parts outside the CDR3, the full variable domain is DGGITQSPKYLFRKEGQNVTLSCEQNLNHDAMYWYRQDPGQGLRLIYYSQIVNDFQKGDIAEGYSVSREKKESFPLTVTSAQKNPTAFYLCASSSLTGEVRKLFFGSGTQLSVL.

The sample holds many counts of this clonotype. The chain uses TRBV20-1 and TRBJ2-1; D possibly corresponds to TRBD2 (6 bases). The V and J ends lost 0 bases and 0 bases respectively, with 12 bases between them. The germline V gene has CDR1 DFQATT and CDR2 SNEGSKA (reference sequence). This CDR3 contains 16 residues. The CDR3 DNA reads as TGCAGTGCTAGAGATCTGAGGGGAGGCTCCTACAATGAGCAGTTCTTC. This sequence encodes CSARDLRGGSYNEQFF.

The chain combines TRBV7-9 with TRBJ2-7; TRBD1 might be the D (6 bases). Germline-derived CDR1 and CDR2 are SEHNR and FQNEAQ (reference sequence). Between the trimmed V and J ends, which lost 1 base and 7 bases, there was a span of 17 bases. CDR3 size: 15 residues. DNA of the CDR3: TGTGCCAGCAGCTTAGTAGGGGGTCGCACAGGGGAGCAGTACTTC. It translates to CASSLVGGRTGEQYF.

This clonotype was seen at least ten times. This chain links TRBV5-1 with TRBJ1-1; no firm D call. CDR1 is SGHRS and CDR2 is YFSETQ in the germline V gene. Trimming pared 3 bases from V and 3 bases from J, leaving 18 bases between. The CDR3 length is 16 residues. The CDR3 nucleotides read TGCGCCAGCAGCTCATCCCTGGCGACGTGGGACACTGAAGCTTTCTTT. This gives the protein CASSSSLATWDTEAFF.

This clonotype was counted between two and nine times. CDR3 protein: CASSFLFYPSRETQYF. The CDR3 DNA reads as TGTGCCAGCAGCTTCCTGTTTTACCCTTCGCGAGAGACCCAGTACTTC. J is TRBJ2-5 and V is TRBV7-2; D unresolved. This CDR3 is 16 amino acids long. Trimming left V 3 bases short and J 4 bases short, with 18 bases between. Germline-derived CDR1 and CDR2 are SGHTA and FQGNSA.

V usage is TRBV7-7 and J usage is TRBJ1-1; tentative D call: TRBD1 (6 bases). V was trimmed by 5 bases and J by 2 bases, leaving 9 bases between them. The CDR3 runs 13 residues. CDR1 and CDR2 (germline): SSHAT, FNYEAQ (reference sequence). This CDR3 reads CASSRDINTEAFF. CDR3 in DNA: TGTGCCAGCAGCCGGGACATTAACACTGAAGCTTTCTTT.

V gene TRBV6-1 combines with J gene TRBJ2-2; D is perhaps TRBD1 (6 bases). The CDR3 runs 16 residues. Trimming pared 7 bases from V and 7 bases from J, leaving 22 bases between. The germline CDR1 and CDR2 sequences are MNHNS and SASEGT. The CDR3 reads CASTTPGTGRIGELFF. The CDR3 DNA is TGTGCCAGCACCACACCCGGCACAGGGCGGATCGGGGAGCTGTTTTTT.

This clonotype was observed a few times. The chain recombines TRBV6-2 or TRBV6-3 with TRBJ2-1; TRBD2 agrees at 13 bases. There are 15 residues in the CDR3. Germline V gene lookup returns CDR1 MNHEY and CDR2 SVGEGT. The ends lost 6 bases at V and 6 bases at J; junction bases unmatched: 5. The CDR3 loop is CASRRLAGGINEQFF. CDR3 bases: TGTGCCAGCAGACGACTAGCGGGAGGTATCAATGAGCAGTTCTTC.

In its sample, this clonotype was seen a few times. The rearrangement uses TRBV20-1 and TRBJ2-1, with 14 positions matching TRBD2. Losses at the gene ends were 4 bases for V and 3 bases for J; bases not matched to a gene: 8. Germline CDR1 and CDR2: DFQATT and SNEGSKA (reference sequence). The CDR3 spans 17 residues. The CDR3 region has the DNA TGCAGTGCTAAAATGACTAGCGGGAGGGCCCGCTACAATGAGCAGTTCTTC. It is translated as CSAKMTSGRARYNEQFF.

V is TRBV7-3 and J is TRBJ2-5; 8 bases agree with TRBD1. Looked up from germline, CDR1 is SGHTA and CDR2 is FQGTGA. Germline trimming cut 1 base from V and 4 bases from J; bases unmatched to any gene: 5. There are 15 residues in the CDR3. CDR3 sequence reads: CASSLRPGGPETQYF. CDR3 DNA: TGTGCCAGCAGCTTAAGGCCAGGGGGCCCAGAGACCCAGTACTTC.

The chain has TRBV20-1 and TRBJ1-4; D is unclear. The CDR3 has 15 residues. CDR1 and CDR2 from the germline V gene are DFQATT and SNEGSKA (reference sequence). Trimming pared 6 bases from V and 4 bases from J, leaving 18 bases between. CDR3 protein: CSASQGPGYNEKLFF. The CDR3 DNA sequence: TGCAGTGCCTCTCAAGGGCCAGGCTATAATGAAAAACTGTTTTTT.

This clonotype has only a few counts. This rearrangement joins TRBV11-1 to TRBJ2-7, with D uncertain. Germline V CDR1 and CDR2: SGHAT, FQDESV (reference sequence). The CDR3 runs 19 residues. The V gene lost 5 bases and the J gene lost 3 bases, with 29 bases spanning the gap. The CDR3 sequence is CASSDLASTTPRNFYEQYF. The CDR3 region has the DNA TGTGCCAGCAGCGACCTGGCAAGCACGACACCGCGAAATTTCTACGAGCAGTACTTC.

This chain links TRBV5-5 with TRBJ2-1; 13 bases fit TRBD2. The trim removed 1 base at V and 15 bases at J, leaving 19 bases unmatched. This CDR3 contains 18 residues. Looked up from germline, CDR1 is SGHKS and CDR2 is YYEKEE (reference sequence). The CDR3 bases are TGTGCCAGCAGCTTGCAATCGAATGTGAAGGGACTAGCGGGACTTGGGTTCTTC. It specifies CASSLQSNVKGLAGLGFF.

The chain uses TRBV19 and TRBJ1-4; no clear D. CDR1 and CDR2 (germline): LNHDA, SQIVND (reference sequence). The ends were cut back, 3 bases at V and 2 bases at J, with 13 bases in the middle. The CDR3 runs 16 residues. The CDR3 spells CASSIPAERTNEKLFF. In DNA, the CDR3 is TGTGCCAGTAGTATTCCAGCGGAGCGGACTAATGAAAAACTGTTTTTT.

CDR3 sequence reads: CASSLSYSGNTIYF. The CDR3 coding sequence is TGTGCCAGCAGTTTATCGTACTCTGGAAACACCATATATTTT. The rearrangement links TRBV12-3 or TRBV12-4 to TRBJ1-3; no definite D call. V was shortened by 2 bases and J by 0 bases, with 5 bases between the two germline ends. The CDR3 has 14 residues.

This clonotype was seen a handful of times. V usage is TRBV7-9 and J usage is TRBJ2-1, with D perhaps TRBD2 (6 bases). The V end lost 5 bases, the J end lost 5 bases, and 10 bases lay between the germline ends. Germline V gives CDR1 SEHNR, CDR2 FQNEAQ (reference sequence). The CDR3 length is 13 residues. CDR3 protein: CASSTASDNEQFF. The DNA for the CDR3 is TGTGCCAGCAGCACCGCTAGCGACAATGAGCAGTTCTTC.

The gene calls are TRBV4-2 and TRBJ2-7; D gene uncertain. The CDR3 is 14 residues long. Germline V lookup: CDR1 LGHNA, CDR2 YNFKEQ. V dropped 0 bases and J dropped 3 bases, with 9 bases sitting between them. CDR3 sequence: CASSQEQRLYEQYF. The CDR3 DNA sequence: TGTGCCAGCAGCCAAGAACAGAGACTCTACGAGCAGTACTTC.